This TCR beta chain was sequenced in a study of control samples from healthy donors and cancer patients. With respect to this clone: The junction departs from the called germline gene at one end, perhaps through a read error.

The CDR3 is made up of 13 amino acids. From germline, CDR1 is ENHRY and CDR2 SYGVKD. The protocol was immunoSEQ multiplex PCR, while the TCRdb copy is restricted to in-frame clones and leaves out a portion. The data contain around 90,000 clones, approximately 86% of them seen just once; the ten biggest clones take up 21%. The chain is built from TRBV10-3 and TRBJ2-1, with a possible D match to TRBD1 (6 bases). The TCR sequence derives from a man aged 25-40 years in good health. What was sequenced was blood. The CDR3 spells CAIRTVDSLEILF. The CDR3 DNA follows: TGTGCCATCAGGACCGTGGACAGTCTAGAAATACTCTTC.